Below are 14 T cell receptor beta chains sequenced from a single sample in a study of CD8 T cells in Susac syndrome. With random hexamers, reverse transcription was performed on about 0.5 to 1 ug of RNA. TCRdb independently ran MiXCR on the immunoSEQ multiplex PCR reads; one entry per CDR3 protein. The sample carries roughly 190,000 distinct CDR3 sequences, about 95% recorded once. Sequenced: CD4+ T cells from PBMCs. Receptors originate from a human donor in good health.

The rearrangement uses TRBV30 and TRBJ2-1, with 10 bases identical to TRBD2. Germline lookup yields CDR1 GTSNPN and CDR2 SVGIG (reference sequence). The CDR3 has 16 residues. V shed 3 bases and J 4 bases; nucleotides not matched to a gene: 9. The CDR3 region is CAWSPRTSGRYNEQFF. CDR3 bases: TGTGCCTGGAGCCCCCGGACTAGCGGACGATACAATGAGCAGTTCTTC.

In this sample, this clonotype turned up once. The V gene is TRBV20-1, the J gene TRBJ2-1; D possibly matches TRBD1 or TRBD2 (5 bases each). CDR3 length equals 14 residues. V lost 5 bases to trimming and J lost 4 bases, with 15 bases between them. Germline V CDR1 and CDR2: DFQATT, SNEGSKA (reference sequence). The DNA for the CDR3 is TGCAGTGCTCCCCGGGACCACCGATACAATGAGCAGTTCTTC. Translating gives CSAPRDHRYNEQFF.

This chain connects TRBV9 to TRBJ1-1; TRBD1 might be the D (5 bases). Between the trimmed V and J ends, which lost 4 bases and 0 bases, there was a span of 7 bases. The CDR3 extends over 13 amino acids. CDR1 SGDLS and CDR2 YYNGEE come from the germline V gene. CDR3 sequence reads: CASSRQLNTEAFF. The CDR3 DNA sequence: TGTGCCAGCAGCCGACAGTTGAACACTGAAGCTTTCTTT. The variable domain in full, completed from reference TRBV9 and TRBJ1-1, reads DSGVTQTPKHLITATGQRVTLRCSPRSGDLSVYWYQQSLDQGLQFLIQYYNGEERAKGNILERFSAQQFPDLHSELNLSSLELGDSALYFCASSRQLNTEAFFGQGTRLTVV.

This chain uses TRBV5-1 with TRBJ2-5, with 7 bases aligning to TRBD2. V dropped 4 bases and J dropped 0; count of bases not matched to a gene: 6. Per germline, CDR1 SGHRS and CDR2 YFSETQ. CDR3 size: 15 residues. CDR3 sequence: CASSPSGRYQETQYF. CDR3 DNA: TGCGCCAGCAGCCCTAGCGGTCGGTACCAAGAGACCCAGTACTTC.

V gene TRBV29-1 combines with J gene TRBJ1-2, with 7 bases that match TRBD1. The CDR3 runs 12 residues. Germline lookup yields CDR1 SQVTM and CDR2 ANQGSEA. Trimming removed 6 bases from V and 2 bases from J; junction bases left unmatched: 3. The CDR3 DNA follows: TGCAGCGTCGCCAGGGGGAACTATGGCTACACCTTC. Its translation: CSVARGNYGYTF.

The rearrangement joins TRBV11-3 to TRBJ2-6; no clear D gene. The CDR3 is 14 amino acids. Germline V gene sequence: CDR1 SGHNT, CDR2 YENEEA. With 8 bases removed from V and 0 bases from J, the gap between germline ends came to 8 bases. CDR3 in amino acids: CASGRNSGANVLTF. DNA of the CDR3: TGTGCCAGCGGCAGAAACTCTGGGGCCAACGTCCTGACTTTC. Together with reference TRBV11-3 and TRBJ2-6, the CDR3 gives the full variable domain: EAGVVQSPRYKIIEKKQPVAFWCNPISGHNTLYWYLQNLGQGPELLIRYENEEAVDDSQLPKDRFSAERLKGVDSTLKIQPAELGDSAVYLCASGRNSGANVLTFGAGSRLTVL.

The chain joins TRBV24-1 to TRBJ2-3; 8 positions agree with TRBD1. The CDR3 spans 13 residues. The V gene's germline CDR1 is KGHDR and CDR2 SFDVKD. The junction had 2 bases not matched to a gene; V was cut back by 4 bases and J by 6 bases. CDR3 sequence: CATSDRDRDTQYF. CDR3 nucleotide sequence: TGTGCCACCAGTGACCGGGACAGGGATACGCAGTATTTT.

V usage is TRBV15 and J usage is TRBJ2-1; no firm D call. The CDR3 covers 15 residues. Germline lookup yields CDR1 LNHNV and CDR2 YYDKDF (reference sequence). Trimming removed 5 bases at V and 6 bases at J, with 17 bases between. The chain's CDR3 is CATSLLRTQRNEQFF. The CDR3 DNA sequence: TGTGCCACCAGCCTACTCCGGACCCAACGCAATGAGCAGTTCTTC.

V usage is TRBV7-2 and J usage is TRBJ2-2, with D perhaps given as TRBD1 or TRBD2 (5 bases each). The CDR3 length is 14 residues. CDR1 and CDR2 (germline): SGHTA, FQGNSA. Deletions cut 5 bases from V and 3 bases from J, with 10 bases between. CDR3 in DNA: TGTGCCAGCAGCAGGGACCAGGACACCGGGGAGCTGTTTTTT. It specifies CASSRDQDTGELFF.

This rearrangement joins TRBV7-9 to TRBJ2-7; D gene unclear. Germline V gives CDR1 SEHNR, CDR2 FQNEAQ (reference sequence). The V and J ends lost 0 bases and 0 bases respectively, with 9 bases between them. CDR3 size: 15 residues. The CDR3 DNA is TGTGCCAGCAGCTTAGCTTTGGGAACCTCCTACGAGCAGTACTTC. Translating it yields CASSLALGTSYEQYF.

This chain links TRBV29-1 with TRBJ1-2, with 7 bases matching TRBD1. Germline lookup yields CDR1 SQVTM and CDR2 ANQGSEA. The CDR3 has 15 residues. J was trimmed by 7 bases and V by 7 bases; bases with no gene match: 18. CDR3 in amino acids: CSAQTPDRADFGYTF. CDR3 DNA: TGCAGCGCCCAAACCCCCGACAGGGCAGATTTTGGCTACACCTTC.

This clonotype has just one count. This rearrangement joins TRBV2 to TRBJ2-7; possibly TRBD2 for D (5 bases). The CDR3 consists of 14 residues. CDR1 is SNHLY and CDR2 is FYNNEI in the germline V gene. The V end lost 6 bases, the J end lost 3 bases, and 15 bases lay between the germline ends. The CDR3 here is CASRGTRVLYEQYF. CDR3 coding DNA: TGTGCCAGCAGGGGAACTAGGGTCCTCTACGAGCAGTACTTC.

The rearrangement joins TRBV7-3 to TRBJ2-1; D is uncertain. The germline V and J ends were trimmed by 5 bases and 9 bases, with 14 bases remaining between them. Germline values: CDR1 SGHTA, CDR2 FQGTGA. The CDR3 loop spans 13 amino acids. CDR3 in amino acids: CASSPGVSGEQFF. In nucleotides, the CDR3 is TGTGCCAGCAGCCCCGGAGTTTCCGGTGAGCAGTTCTTC.

The chain couples TRBV5-1 to TRBJ2-5; 12 nucleotides agree with TRBD2. Germline loops: CDR1 SGHRS, CDR2 YFSETQ. V lost 1 base, J lost 1 base, and 5 bases stayed unmatched. The CDR3 has 17 residues. The CDR3 spells CASSLRLAGDPQETQYF. CDR3 sequence (DNA): TGCGCCAGCAGCTTGAGACTAGCGGGGGACCCCCAAGAGACCCAGTACTTC.